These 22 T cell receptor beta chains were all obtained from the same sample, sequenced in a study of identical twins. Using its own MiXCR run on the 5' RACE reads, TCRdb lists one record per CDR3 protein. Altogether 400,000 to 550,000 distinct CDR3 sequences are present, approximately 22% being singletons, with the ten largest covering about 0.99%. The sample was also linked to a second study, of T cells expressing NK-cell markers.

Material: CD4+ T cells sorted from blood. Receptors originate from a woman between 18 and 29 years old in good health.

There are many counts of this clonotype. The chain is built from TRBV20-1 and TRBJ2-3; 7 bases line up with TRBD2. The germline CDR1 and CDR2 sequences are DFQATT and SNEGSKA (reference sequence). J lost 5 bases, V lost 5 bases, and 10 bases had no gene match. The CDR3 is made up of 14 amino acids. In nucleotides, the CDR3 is TGCAGTGCTTATACAGGACTAGTCAAAGATACGCAGTATTTT. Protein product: CSAYTGLVKDTQYF.

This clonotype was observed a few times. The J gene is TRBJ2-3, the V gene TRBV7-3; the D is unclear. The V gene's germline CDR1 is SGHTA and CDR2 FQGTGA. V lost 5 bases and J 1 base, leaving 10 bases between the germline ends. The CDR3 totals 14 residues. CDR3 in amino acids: CASSRDGRTDTQYF. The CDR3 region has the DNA TGTGCCAGCAGCAGAGACGGGCGCACAGATACGCAGTATTTT.

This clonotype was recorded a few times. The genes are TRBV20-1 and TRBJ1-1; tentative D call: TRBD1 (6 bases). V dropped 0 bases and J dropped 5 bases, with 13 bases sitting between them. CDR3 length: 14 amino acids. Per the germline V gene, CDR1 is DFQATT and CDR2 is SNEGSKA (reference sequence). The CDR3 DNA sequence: TGCAGTGCTAGAGATTTTGGGGGCCCAACTGAAGCTTTCTTT. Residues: CSARDFGGPTEAFF.

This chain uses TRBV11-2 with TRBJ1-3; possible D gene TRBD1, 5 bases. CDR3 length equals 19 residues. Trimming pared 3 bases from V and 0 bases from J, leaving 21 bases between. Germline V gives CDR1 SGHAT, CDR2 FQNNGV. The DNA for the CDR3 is TGTGCCAGCAGCTTGGTGAGACAGCTAACCATTACCTCTGGAAACACCATATATTTT. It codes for CASSLVRQLTITSGNTIYF. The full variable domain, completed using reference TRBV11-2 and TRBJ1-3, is EAGVAQSPRYKIIEKRQSVAFWCNPISGHATLYWYQQILGQGPKLLIQFQNNGVVDDSQLPKDRFSAERLKGVDSTLKIQPAKLEDSAVYLCASSLVRQLTITSGNTIYFGEGSWLTVV.

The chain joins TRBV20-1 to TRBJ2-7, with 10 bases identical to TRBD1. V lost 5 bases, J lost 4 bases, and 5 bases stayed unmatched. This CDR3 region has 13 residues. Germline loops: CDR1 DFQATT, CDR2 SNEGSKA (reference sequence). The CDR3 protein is CSALRDRGYEQYF. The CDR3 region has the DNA TGCAGTGCTCTGCGGGACAGGGGTTACGAGCAGTACTTC.

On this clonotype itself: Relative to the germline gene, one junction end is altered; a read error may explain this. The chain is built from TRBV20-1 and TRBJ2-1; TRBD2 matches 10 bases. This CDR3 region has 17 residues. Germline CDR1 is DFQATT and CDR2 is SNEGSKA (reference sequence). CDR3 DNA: TGCTGTGCTAGAGATAGGCTAGCGGGAGCAGGTAGGGATGAGCAGTTCTTC. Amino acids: CCARDRLAGAGRDEQFF.

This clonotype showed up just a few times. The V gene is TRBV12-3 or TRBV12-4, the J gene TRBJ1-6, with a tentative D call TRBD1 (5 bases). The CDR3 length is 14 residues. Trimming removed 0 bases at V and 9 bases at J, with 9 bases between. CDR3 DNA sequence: TGTGCCAGCAGTTTAGCAGGGGAAATTTCACCCCTCCACTTT. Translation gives CASSLAGEISPLHF.

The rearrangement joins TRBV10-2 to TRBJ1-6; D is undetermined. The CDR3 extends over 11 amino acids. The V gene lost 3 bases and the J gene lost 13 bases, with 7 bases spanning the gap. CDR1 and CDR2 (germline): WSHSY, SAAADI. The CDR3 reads CASSDTWPLHF. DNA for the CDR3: TGCGCCAGCAGTGATACGTGGCCCCTCCACTTT.

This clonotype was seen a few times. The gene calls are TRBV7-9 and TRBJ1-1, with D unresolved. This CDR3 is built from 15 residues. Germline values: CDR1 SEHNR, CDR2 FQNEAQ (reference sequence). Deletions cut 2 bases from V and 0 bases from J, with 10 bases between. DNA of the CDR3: TGTGCCAGCAGCTTACCGGGTTTCATGAACACTGAAGCTTTCTTT. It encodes CASSLPGFMNTEAFF.

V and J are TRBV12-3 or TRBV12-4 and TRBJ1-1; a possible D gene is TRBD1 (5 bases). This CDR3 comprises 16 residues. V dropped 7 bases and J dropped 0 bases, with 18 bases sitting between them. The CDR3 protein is CASTSGLHSVNTEAFF. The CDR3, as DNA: TGTGCCAGCACCTCGGGGCTTCATTCCGTGAACACTGAAGCTTTCTTT.

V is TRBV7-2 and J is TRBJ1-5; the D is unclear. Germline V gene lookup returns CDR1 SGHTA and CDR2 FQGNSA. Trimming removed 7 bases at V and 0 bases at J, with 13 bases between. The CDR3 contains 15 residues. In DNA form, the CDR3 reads TGTGCCAGCACCATAGGTGGGAGTAGCAATCAGCCCCAGCATTTT. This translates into CASTIGGSSNQPQHF. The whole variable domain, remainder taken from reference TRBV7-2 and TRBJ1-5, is GAGVSQSPSNKVTEKGKDVELRCDPISGHTALYWYRQSLGQGLEFLIYFQGNSAPDKSGLPSDRFSAERTGGSVSTLTIQRTQQEDSAVYLCASTIGGSSNQPQHFGDGTRLSIL.

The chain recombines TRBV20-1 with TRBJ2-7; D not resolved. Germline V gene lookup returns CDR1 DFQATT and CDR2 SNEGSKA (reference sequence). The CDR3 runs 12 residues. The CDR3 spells CSQKSVGYEQYF. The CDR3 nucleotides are TGCAGCCAAAAGTCAGTTGGGTACGAGCAGTACTTC.

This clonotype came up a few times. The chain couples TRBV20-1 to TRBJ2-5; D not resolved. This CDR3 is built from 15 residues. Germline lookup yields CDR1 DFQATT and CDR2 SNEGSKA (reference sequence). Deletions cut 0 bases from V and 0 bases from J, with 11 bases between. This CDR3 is CSARDGRSHQETQYF. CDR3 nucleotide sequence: TGCAGTGCTAGAGATGGGCGGAGCCACCAAGAGACCCAGTACTTC.

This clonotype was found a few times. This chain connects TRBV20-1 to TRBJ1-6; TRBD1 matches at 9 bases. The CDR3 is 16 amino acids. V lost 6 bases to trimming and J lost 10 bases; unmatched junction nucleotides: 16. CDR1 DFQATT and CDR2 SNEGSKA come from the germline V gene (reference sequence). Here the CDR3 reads CSAVSGTGLQSSPLHF. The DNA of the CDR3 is TGCAGTGCCGTCTCCGGGACAGGGCTCCAGTCATCACCCCTCCACTTT.

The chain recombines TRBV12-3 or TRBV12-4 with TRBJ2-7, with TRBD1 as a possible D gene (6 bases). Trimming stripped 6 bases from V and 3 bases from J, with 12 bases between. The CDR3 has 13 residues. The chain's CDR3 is CASRKNRDYEQYF. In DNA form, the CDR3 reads TGTGCCAGCAGGAAGAACAGGGACTACGAGCAGTACTTC.

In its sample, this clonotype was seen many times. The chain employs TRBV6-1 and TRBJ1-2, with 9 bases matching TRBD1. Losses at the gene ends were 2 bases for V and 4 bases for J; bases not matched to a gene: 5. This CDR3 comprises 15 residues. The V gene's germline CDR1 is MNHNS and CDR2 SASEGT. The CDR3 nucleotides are TGTGCCAGCAGTGAATACGGACAGGGGTCCTATGGCTACACCTTC. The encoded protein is CASSEYGQGSYGYTF.

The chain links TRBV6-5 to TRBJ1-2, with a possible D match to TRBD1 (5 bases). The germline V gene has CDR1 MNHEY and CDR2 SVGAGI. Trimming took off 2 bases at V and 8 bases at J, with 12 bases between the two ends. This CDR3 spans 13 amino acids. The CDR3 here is CASSYGRGKGYTF. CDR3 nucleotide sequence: TGTGCCAGCAGTTACGGGAGGGGAAAGGGCTACACCTTC.

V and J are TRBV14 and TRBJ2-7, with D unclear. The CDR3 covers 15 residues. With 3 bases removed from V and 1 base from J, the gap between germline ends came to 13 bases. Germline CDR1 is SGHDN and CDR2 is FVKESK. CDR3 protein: CASSQQVIGSYEQYF. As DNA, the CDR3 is TGTGCCAGCAGCCAGCAAGTGATTGGTTCCTACGAGCAGTACTTC.

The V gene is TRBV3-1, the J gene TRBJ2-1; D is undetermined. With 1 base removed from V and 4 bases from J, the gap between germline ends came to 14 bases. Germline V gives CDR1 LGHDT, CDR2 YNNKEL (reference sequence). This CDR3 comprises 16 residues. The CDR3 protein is CASSQGTPPSYNEQFF. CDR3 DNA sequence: TGTGCCAGCAGCCAAGGGACGCCGCCGAGTTACAATGAGCAGTTCTTC.

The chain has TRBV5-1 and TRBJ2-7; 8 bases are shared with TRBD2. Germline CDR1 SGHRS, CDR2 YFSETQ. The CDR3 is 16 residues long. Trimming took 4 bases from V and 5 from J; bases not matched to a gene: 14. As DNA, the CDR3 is TGCGCCAGCAGCACCCGGGACCCAAGGCGGGGGGACGAGCAGTACTTC. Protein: CASSTRDPRRGDEQYF.

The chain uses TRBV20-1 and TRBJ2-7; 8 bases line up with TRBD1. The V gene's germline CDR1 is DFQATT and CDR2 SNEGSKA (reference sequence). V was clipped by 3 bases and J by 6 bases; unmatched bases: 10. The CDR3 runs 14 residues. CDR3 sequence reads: CSARSGRGQVEQYF. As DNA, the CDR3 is TGCAGTGCTAGGTCCGGCAGGGGACAGGTCGAGCAGTACTTC.

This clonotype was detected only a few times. This CDR3 is CASSQDPNGGSLGEQYF. The CDR3 nucleotides read TGCGCCAGCAGCCAAGATCCGAATGGAGGATCTCTGGGGGAGCAGTACTTC. The rearrangement joins TRBV4-3 to TRBJ2-7, with a tentative D call TRBD2 (5 bases). Looked up from germline, CDR1 is LGHNA and CDR2 is YSLEER. The CDR3 length is 17 residues. Deletions cut 0 bases from V and 7 bases from J, with 22 bases between.